This TCR beta chain came from a study of STAT5B mutations in CD4+ large granular lymphocyte leukemia. Study results and caveats: 8/27 top patient clones versus 2/35 control clones were TRBV06-family. Patient CD4-sorted repertoires looked more clonal than healthy CD4+ repertoires, even without putative leukemic clones.

Authors' methods: Productive clonotypes were detectable down to 2.59 x 10-5 frequency. TCRdb's table, derived via immunoSEQ multiplex PCR, lists solely in-frame clones and lacks some. The V and J calls and clone size are taken from that table; D and trimming were inferred from the DNA. The sample yields about 48,000 clones, about three quarters seen once. Germline V gene sequence: CDR1 SSHAT, CDR2 FNYEAQ (reference sequence). The CDR3 runs to 13 residues. On this clone: Its antigen is still unknown. The junction does not match germline at one end; this may be a read error.

Sequenced input: CD4+ T cells from blood buffy coats. The sequence derives from a human donor in good health. The V call is TRBV7-7, the J call TRBJ2-5; TRBD1 agrees at 9 bases. The CDR3 sequence: CASRPGQGETQYF. CDR3 coding DNA: TGTGCTAGCAGGCCGGGACAGGGAGAGACCCAGTACTTC.